This T cell receptor (beta chain) emerged from a study of cytomegalovirus exposure and HLA in healthy donors. The CDR3 consists of 14 residues. V gave up 3 bases and J gave up 0 bases, with 6 bases separating them. In germline, CDR1 is SGHTA, CDR2 FQGNSA. Study-wide results and limits: The authors enumerated over 150 TCR beta chains as linked to cytomegalovirus.

A note on this clone: Antigen: not known.

PCR was performed using 60 Vbeta and 13 Jbeta primers. TCRdb keeps only in-frame clones here, not all; method: immunoSEQ multiplex PCR. The table includes roughly 200,000 clones, just under 80% detected once. Sequenced input: PBMCs. This receptor was obtained from a female donor in good health and CMV-seronegative. The chain combines TRBV7-2 with TRBJ1-5; weak D call: TRBD1 (6 bases). The CDR3 coding sequence is TGTGCCAGCAGCTTCAGGGGTAGCAATCAGCCCCAGCATTTT. This encodes CASSFRGSNQPQHF.